This is a list of T cell receptor beta chains from one sample in a study of blood T cell repertoires in COVID-19. The repertoire was sequenced with immunoSEQ multiplex PCR; TCRdb's copy has only in-frame clones and lacks some. Here the sample spans around 320,000 clones, about 90% being singletons. The material sequenced was PBMCs or T cells enriched from blood (not recorded which). These receptors were collected from a woman aged 45-59 years who had been exposed to COVID-19. CDR3s include the opening cysteine and the closing phenylalanine or tryptophan. The order of the fields is V gene, clone size, J gene, D gene, CDR3 protein, CDR3 DNA. A D gene is named only where the DNA matches it firmly. Expanded clones get a size class; other rows say once, few or many, or leave the size out.

TRBV28,once,TRBJ1-4,.,CASSLDLLEKLFF,TGTGCCAGCAGTTTAGACTTACTTGAAAAACTGTTTTTT
TRBV19,few,TRBJ2-7,TRBD2,CATSGGVYGSYEQYF,TGTGCCACGTCCGGGGGGGTATACGGTTCTTACGAGCAGTACTTC
TRBV10-3,.,TRBJ2-7,TRBD1,CAIRETGTGYEQYF,TGTGCCATCAGGGAAACCGGGACAGGGTACGAGCAGTACTTC
TRBV27,.,TRBJ2-2,.,CASSTKDKNTGELFF,TGTGCCAGCAGTACCAAGGACAAGAACACCGGGGAGCTGTTTTTT
TRBV5-4,.,TRBJ2-7,TRBD1,CASSPVGQSSYEQYF,TGTGCCAGCAGCCCGGTGGGACAGTCATCCTACGAGCAGTACTTC
TRBV19,.,TRBJ2-5,.,CASSPLAGGETQYF,TGTGCCAGTAGTCCACTGGCGGGTGGGGAGACCCAGTACTTC
TRBV4-1,.,TRBJ2-6,TRBD1,CASSQEGDRGKAGANVLTF,TGCGCCAGCAGCCAAGAGGGGGACAGGGGAAAGGCTGGGGCCAACGTCCTGACTTTC
TRBV5-4,.,TRBJ1-4,.,CASSSAGRGGEKLFF,TGTGCCAGCAGCTCGGCAGGGAGAGGGGGTGAAAAACTGTTTTTT
TRBV7-6,.,TRBJ2-7,.,CASSPGVSMREQYF,TGTGCCAGCAGCCCCGGGGTCTCAATGAGGGAGCAGTACTTC
TRBV5-5,.,TRBJ2-7,TRBD1,CASSSPQGAGGQYF,TGTGCCAGCAGCTCCCCCCAGGGGGCGGGTGGGCAGTACTTC
TRBV7-2,.,TRBJ1-2,.,CASSLGIGPGLGYTF,TGTGCCAGCAGCTTAGGGATAGGACCGGGACTTGGCTACACCTTC
TRBV30,.,TRBJ2-1,TRBD2,CAWSRTSYNEQFF,TGTGCCTGGAGTAGGACTAGCTACAATGAGCAGTTCTTC
TRBV2,.,TRBJ2-7,TRBD2,CASRTGTRVSYEQYF,TGTGCCAGCAGAACCGGGACTAGGGTCTCCTACGAGCAGTACTTC
TRBV30,.,TRBJ1-1,.,CAWTTTGNTEAFF,TGTGCCTGGACAACAACAGGGAACACTGAAGCTTTCTTT
TRBV28,.,TRBJ1-4,.,CASSPPNRGAGGEKLFF,TGTGCCAGCAGTCCCCCAAACCGGGGGGCCGGGGGGGAAAAACTGTTTTTT